The TCR beta chain under discussion was sequenced for a study of CDR3 diversity in severe acne. TCRdb processed the PCR reads anew with MiXCR; each CDR3 protein has one entry. The sample lists under 100,000 distinct CDR3 sequences; about 50% were seen once. Per germline, CDR1 SGHNT and CDR2 YYREEE (reference sequence). The CDR3 is 15 residues long. As regards this clonotype: A junction end diverges from the germline sequence, so it may reflect a read error.

This clonotype was sampled from a male donor in good health, serving as a control. The V call is TRBV5-4, the J call TRBJ1-1, with 8 bases lining up with TRBD1. Specimen: blood. The CDR3 region has the DNA TGTGCCAGAAGATTGGCCAGGTGGCAGGGGGCTGAAGCTTTCTTC. Its translation: CARRLARWQGAEAFF.